This TCR beta chain was recorded in a study of CD8 T cells in ankylosing spondylitis. General observations from the study: Enrichment of disease-linked clones was reportedly significant in matched ankylosing spondylitis synovial fluid.

V was pared by 0 bases and J by 4 bases, with 12 bases between. The CDR3 loop spans 15 amino acids. CDR1 and CDR2 (germline): MNHEY, SVGEGT. This clonotype was seen at least ten times. Its antigen is as yet unknown. In TCRdb, the 5' RACE reads were re-called with MiXCR into one record per CDR3 protein. This table has around 150,000 distinct CDR3 sequences, roughly 6.6% appearing once. The receptor's source is a female donor with ankylosing spondylitis or in good health (not recorded which). The sequenced sample consisted of blood, either unsorted or a sorted T cell fraction (not recorded which). The V call is TRBV6-2 or TRBV6-3, the J call TRBJ1-2; D unclear. The CDR3 is CASSYSVTTIYGYTF. The CDR3 nucleotides are TGTGCCAGCAGTTACTCTGTGACAACCATCTATGGCTACACCTTC.